This T cell receptor (beta chain) emerged from a study of T cell clonotyping in hematopoietic cell transplantation. General observations from the study: CD4 and CD8 repertoire contributions could not be separated without sorting. Broader posttransplant TCR repertoire diversity was predicted by graft donor and pretransplant recipient Inverse Simpson Index values.

Comment on this clone: The target antigen is unknown.

Here immunoSEQ multiplex PCR was the method, and the copy in TCRdb shows in-frame clones only, minus some. The sample yields some 40,000 clones, 90% to 95% seen once. Germline assignment: CDR1 LNHDA and CDR2 SQIVND (reference sequence). Trimming pared 4 bases from V and 5 bases from J, leaving 14 bases between. This CDR3 region has 14 residues. The rearrangement joins TRBV19 to TRBJ1-1; weak D call: TRBD1 (5 bases). The sequencing input was peripheral blood mononuclear cells. The receptor was isolated from a woman between 50 and 59 years old in good health. Some clones in this sample may be carry-over from other donors' samples. CDR3 protein: CASSKGKEGTEAFF. In nucleotides, the CDR3 is TGTGCCAGTAGTAAGGGAAAAGAGGGGACTGAAGCTTTCTTT.